The source of this T cell receptor (beta chain) is a study of early T cells in non-severe SARS-CoV-2 infection. As for the study in general: The study sequenced bulk RNA from unsorted whole blood, with chains unpaired. General observations from the study: CD4 and private specificities were missed by VDJdb matching, which favored anti-spike CD8 responses.

As for this clonotype: Its antigen is unknown.

The CDR3 sequence is 14 residues long. Germline V gene sequence: CDR1 MNHEY, CDR2 SMNVEV (reference sequence). The ends were cut back, 5 bases at V and 3 bases at J, with 10 bases in the middle. Unique molecular identifier tags were affixed to discrete cDNA molecules. Each CDR3 protein is one row after TCRdb ran MiXCR on the 5' RACE reads. The sample lists approximately 99,000 distinct CDR3 sequences, 9% to 14% occurring once. The genes are TRBV27 and TRBJ2-2, with D possibly matching TRBD1 (5 bases). The source material was whole blood. This receptor was taken from an adult who was a healthcare worker with PCR-confirmed SARS-CoV-2 infection or an uninfected control (not recorded which). The DNA for the CDR3 is TGTGCCAGCAGTCCAGGGTACGACACCGGGGAGCTGTTTTTT. Amino acids: CASSPGYDTGELFF.